One T cell receptor (beta chain) is described in this entry. This record belongs to a study of T cells in Graves' hyperthyroidism and ophthalmopathy. V was pared by 1 base and J by 5 bases, with 4 bases of the junction left unmatched. The CDR3 loop spans 16 amino acids. The germline CDR1 and CDR2 sequences are SGHAT and FQNNGV. RNA transcripts served as the template for amplifying TCR beta CDR3 regions. The HTBI primer set drove a first-round RT-PCR of the TCR CDR3. TCRdb passed the multiplex PCR reads through MiXCR, listing each CDR3 protein once. The data contain a few hundred thousand distinct CDR3 sequences, 15% to 20% of them seen just once; the ten biggest clones take up 40%. In the ophthalmopathy cohort, Clinical Activity Score was at least 3, NOSPECS grade at least 4, and duration under 3 months. Exclusion followed for patients with uncontrolled infection, other autoimmune disease, pregnancy or lactation. The diagnoses drew upon clinical symptoms, serum thyroxine and TRAb, thyroid ultrasound and orbital computed tomography. Fresh peripheral blood, 10 ml, was the source of the PBMCs.

The chain recombines TRBV11-2 with TRBJ2-1, with TRBD2 matching 11 bases. The sample taken for sequencing was blood. The receptor was derived from a man aged 18 to 30 with Graves' ophthalmopathy. The DNA for the CDR3 is TGTGCCAGCAGCTTAGGAGGGACTAGCGGTAACAATGAGCAGTTCTTC. This translates into CASSLGGTSGNNEQFF.